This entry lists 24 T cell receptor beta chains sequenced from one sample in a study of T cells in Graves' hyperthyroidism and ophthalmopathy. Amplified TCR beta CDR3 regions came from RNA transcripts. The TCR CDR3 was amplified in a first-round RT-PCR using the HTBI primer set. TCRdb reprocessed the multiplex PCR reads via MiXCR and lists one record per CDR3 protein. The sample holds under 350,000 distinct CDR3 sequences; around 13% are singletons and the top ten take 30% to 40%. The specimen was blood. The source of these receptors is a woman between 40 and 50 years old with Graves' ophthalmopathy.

CDR3 DNA: TGTGCCAGCAGCCAGGTAACGGGGACAGATACGCAGTATTTT. Its protein is CASSQVTGTDTQYF. The chain employs TRBV3-1 and TRBJ2-3, with TRBD2 as a possible D gene (5 bases). The germline CDR1 and CDR2 sequences are LGHDT and YNNKEL (reference sequence). With 3 bases removed from V and 3 bases from J, the gap between germline ends came to 10 bases. The CDR3 covers 14 residues.

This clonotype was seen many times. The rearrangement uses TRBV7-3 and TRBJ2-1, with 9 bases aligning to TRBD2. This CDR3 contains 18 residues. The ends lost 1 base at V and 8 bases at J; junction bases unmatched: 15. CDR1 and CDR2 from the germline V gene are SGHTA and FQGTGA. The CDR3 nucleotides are TGTGCCAGCAGCTTAAGGCCTTGTTGGCGCGGGAGGGTAGATGAGCAGTTCTTC. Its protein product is CASSLRPCWRGRVDEQFF.

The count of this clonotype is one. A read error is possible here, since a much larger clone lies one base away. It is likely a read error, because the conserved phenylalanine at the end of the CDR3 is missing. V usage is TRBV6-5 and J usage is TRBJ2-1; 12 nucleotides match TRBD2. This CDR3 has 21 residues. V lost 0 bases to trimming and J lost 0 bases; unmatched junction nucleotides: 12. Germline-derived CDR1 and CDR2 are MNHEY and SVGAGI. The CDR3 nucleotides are TGTGCCAGCAGTTACTCGGCCCCTCTAGCGGGAGGGCTTTCCTCCTACAATGAGCAGTTCCTC. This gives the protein CASSYSAPLAGGLSSYNEQFL.

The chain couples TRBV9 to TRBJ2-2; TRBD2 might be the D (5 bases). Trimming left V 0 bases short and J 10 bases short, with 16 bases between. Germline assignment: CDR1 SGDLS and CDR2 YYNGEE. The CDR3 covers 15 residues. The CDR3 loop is CASSVATSLTQELFF. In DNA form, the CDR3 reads TGTGCCAGCAGCGTAGCAACTAGTTTGACTCAGGAGCTGTTTTTT.

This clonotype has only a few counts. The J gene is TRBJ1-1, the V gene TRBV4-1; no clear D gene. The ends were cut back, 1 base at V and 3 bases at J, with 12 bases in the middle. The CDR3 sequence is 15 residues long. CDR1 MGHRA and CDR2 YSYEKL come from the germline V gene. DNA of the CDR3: TGCGCCAGCAGCCAAGGTTTGGCGGTCCACACTGAAGCTTTCTTT. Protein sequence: CASSQGLAVHTEAFF.

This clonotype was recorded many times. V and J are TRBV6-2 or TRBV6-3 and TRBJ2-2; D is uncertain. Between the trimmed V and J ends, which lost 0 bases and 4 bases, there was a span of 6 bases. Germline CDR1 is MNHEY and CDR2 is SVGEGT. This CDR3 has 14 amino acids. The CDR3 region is CASSYSLVTGELFF. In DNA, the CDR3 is TGTGCCAGCAGTTACTCGTTGGTCACCGGGGAGCTGTTTTTT.

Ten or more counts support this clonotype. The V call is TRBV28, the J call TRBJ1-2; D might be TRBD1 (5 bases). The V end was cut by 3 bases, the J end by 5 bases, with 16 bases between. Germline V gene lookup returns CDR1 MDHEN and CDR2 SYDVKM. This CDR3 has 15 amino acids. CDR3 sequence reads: CASSFPDRGRYGYTF. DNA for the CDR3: TGTGCCAGCAGTTTCCCGGACCGGGGCCGGTATGGCTACACCTTC.

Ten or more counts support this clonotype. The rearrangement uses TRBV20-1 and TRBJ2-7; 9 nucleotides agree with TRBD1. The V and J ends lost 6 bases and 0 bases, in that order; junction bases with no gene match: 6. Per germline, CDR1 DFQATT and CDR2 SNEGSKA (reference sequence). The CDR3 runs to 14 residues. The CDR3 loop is CSAKQGAGSYEQYF. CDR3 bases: TGCAGTGCCAAACAGGGGGCCGGCTCCTACGAGCAGTACTTC.

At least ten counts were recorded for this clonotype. The CDR3 DNA reads as TGTGCCAGCAGTGGGGACGAGAGGCGGGCGCTACAAGAGACCCAGTACTTC. This sequence encodes CASSGDERRALQETQYF. The rearrangement joins TRBV2 to TRBJ2-5; either TRBD1 or TRBD2 may supply D (5 bases each). CDR3 size: 17 residues. V was trimmed by 4 bases and J by 2 bases, leaving 20 bases between them. Per the germline V gene, CDR1 is SNHLY and CDR2 is FYNNEI.

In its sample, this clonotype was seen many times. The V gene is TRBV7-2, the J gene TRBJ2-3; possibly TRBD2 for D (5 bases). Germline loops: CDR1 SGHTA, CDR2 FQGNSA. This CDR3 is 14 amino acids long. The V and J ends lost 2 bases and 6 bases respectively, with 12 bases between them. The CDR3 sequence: CASSLYKDLDTQYF. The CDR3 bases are TGTGCCAGCAGCTTATATAAGGACTTGGATACGCAGTATTTT.

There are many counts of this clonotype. This CDR3 is CASSYSRGDEQFF. The CDR3 DNA reads TGTGCCAGCAGTTACTCGAGAGGTGATGAGCAGTTCTTC. The chain couples TRBV6-2 or TRBV6-3 to TRBJ2-1; D gene uncertain. V was clipped by 0 bases and J by 8 bases, with 8 bases between them. CDR1 MNHEY and CDR2 SVGEGT come from the germline V gene. This CDR3 is built from 13 residues.

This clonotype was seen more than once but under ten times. The CDR3 protein is CASCGTGGVNNEQFF. DNA of the CDR3: TGTGCCAGTTGCGGTACAGGGGGCGTAAACAATGAGCAGTTCTTC. The chain couples TRBV19 to TRBJ2-1, with 9 positions matching TRBD1. V lost 8 bases, J lost 5 bases, and 10 bases stayed unmatched. There are 15 residues in the CDR3. Germline V gene sequence: CDR1 LNHDA, CDR2 SQIVND (reference sequence).

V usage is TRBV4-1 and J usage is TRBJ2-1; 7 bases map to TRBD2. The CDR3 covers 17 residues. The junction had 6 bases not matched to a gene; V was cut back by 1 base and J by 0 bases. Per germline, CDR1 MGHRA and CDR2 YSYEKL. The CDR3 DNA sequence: TGCGCCAGCAGCCAAGGGTCAGCGGGATACTCCTACAATGAGCAGTTCTTC. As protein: CASSQGSAGYSYNEQFF.

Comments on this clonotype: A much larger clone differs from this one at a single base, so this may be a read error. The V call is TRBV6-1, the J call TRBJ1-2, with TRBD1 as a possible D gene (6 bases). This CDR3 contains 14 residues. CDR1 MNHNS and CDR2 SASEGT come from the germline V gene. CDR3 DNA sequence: TGTGCCAGCAGAAAAGGGACACGGAACTATGGCTGCACCTTC. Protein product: CASRKGTRNYGCTF.

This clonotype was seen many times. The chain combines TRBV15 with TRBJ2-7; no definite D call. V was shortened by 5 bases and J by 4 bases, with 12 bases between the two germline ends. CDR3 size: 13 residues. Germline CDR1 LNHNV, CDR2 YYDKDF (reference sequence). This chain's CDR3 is CATSPLLGYEQYF. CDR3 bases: TGTGCCACCAGCCCTTTATTAGGGTACGAGCAGTACTTC.

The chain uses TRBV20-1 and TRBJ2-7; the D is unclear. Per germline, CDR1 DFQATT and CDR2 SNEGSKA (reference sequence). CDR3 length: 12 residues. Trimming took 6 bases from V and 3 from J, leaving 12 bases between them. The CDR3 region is CSAAISYYEQYF. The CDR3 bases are TGCAGTGCAGCGATATCCTACTACGAGCAGTACTTC.

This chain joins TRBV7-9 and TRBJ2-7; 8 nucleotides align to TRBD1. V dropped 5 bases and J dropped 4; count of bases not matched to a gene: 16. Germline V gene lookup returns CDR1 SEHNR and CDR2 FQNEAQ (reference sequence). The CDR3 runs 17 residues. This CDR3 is CASSAQGRQGSSYEQYF. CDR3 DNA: TGTGCCAGCAGCGCCCAGGGCCGACAGGGGAGTTCTTACGAGCAGTACTTC. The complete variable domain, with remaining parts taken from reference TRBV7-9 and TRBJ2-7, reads DTGVSQNPRHKITKRGQNVTFRCDPISEHNRLYWYRQTLGQGPEFLTYFQNEAQLEKSRLLSDRFSAERPKGSFSTLEIQRTEQGDSAMYLCASSAQGRQGSSYEQYFGPGTRLTVT.

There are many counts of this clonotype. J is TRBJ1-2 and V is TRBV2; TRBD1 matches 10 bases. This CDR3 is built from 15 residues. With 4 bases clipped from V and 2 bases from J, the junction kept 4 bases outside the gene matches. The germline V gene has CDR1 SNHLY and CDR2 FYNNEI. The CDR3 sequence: CASSGQGAVNYGYTF. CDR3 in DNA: TGTGCCAGCAGTGGACAGGGGGCCGTAAACTATGGCTACACCTTC. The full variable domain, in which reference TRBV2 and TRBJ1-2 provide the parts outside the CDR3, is EPEVTQTPSHQVTQMGQEVILRCVPISNHLYFYWYRQILGQKVEFLVSFYNNEISEKSEIFDDQFSVERPDGSNFTLKIRSTKLEDSAMYFCASSGQGAVNYGYTFGSGTRLTVV.

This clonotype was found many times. The CDR3 coding sequence is TGTGCCATCACCGGGGACGGCTCCACCGGGGAGCTGTTTTTT. Its protein is CAITGDGSTGELFF. This chain connects TRBV10-3 to TRBJ2-2; D may correspond to TRBD1 or TRBD2 (5 bases each). Between the trimmed V and J ends, which lost 7 bases and 4 bases, there was a span of 13 bases. This CDR3 spans 14 amino acids. Germline assignment: CDR1 ENHRY and CDR2 SYGVKD.

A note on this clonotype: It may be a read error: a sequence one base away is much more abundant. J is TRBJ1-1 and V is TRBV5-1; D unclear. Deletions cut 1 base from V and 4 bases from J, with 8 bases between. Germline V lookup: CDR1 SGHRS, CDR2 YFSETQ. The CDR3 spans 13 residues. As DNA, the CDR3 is TGCGCCAGCAGCTTGAGGGTAAGCACTGAAGCTTTCTTT. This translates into CASSLRVSTEAFF. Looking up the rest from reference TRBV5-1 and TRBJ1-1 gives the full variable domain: KAGVTQTPRYLIKTRGQQVTLSCSPISGHRSVSWYQQTPGQGLQFLFEYFSETQRNKGNFPGRFSGRQFSNSRSEMNVSTLELGDSALYLCASSLRVSTEAFFGQGTRLTVV.

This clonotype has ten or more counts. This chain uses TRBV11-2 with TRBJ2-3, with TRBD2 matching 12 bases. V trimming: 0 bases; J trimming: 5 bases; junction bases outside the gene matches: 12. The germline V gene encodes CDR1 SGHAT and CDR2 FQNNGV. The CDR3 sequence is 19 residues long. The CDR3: CASSLDVPLAGGHLDTQYF. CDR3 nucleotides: TGTGCCAGCAGCTTAGATGTACCCCTAGCGGGAGGGCATTTAGATACGCAGTATTTT.

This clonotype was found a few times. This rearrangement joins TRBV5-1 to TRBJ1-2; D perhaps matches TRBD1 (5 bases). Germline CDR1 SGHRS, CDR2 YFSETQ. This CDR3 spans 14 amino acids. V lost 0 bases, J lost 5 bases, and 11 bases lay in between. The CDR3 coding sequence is TGCGCCAGCAGCTTGGACCCAGGGTTTTATGGCTACACCTTC. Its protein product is CASSLDPGFYGYTF. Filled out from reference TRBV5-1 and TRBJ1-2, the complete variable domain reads KAGVTQTPRYLIKTRGQQVTLSCSPISGHRSVSWYQQTPGQGLQFLFEYFSETQRNKGNFPGRFSGRQFSNSRSEMNVSTLELGDSALYLCASSLDPGFYGYTFGSGTRLTVV.

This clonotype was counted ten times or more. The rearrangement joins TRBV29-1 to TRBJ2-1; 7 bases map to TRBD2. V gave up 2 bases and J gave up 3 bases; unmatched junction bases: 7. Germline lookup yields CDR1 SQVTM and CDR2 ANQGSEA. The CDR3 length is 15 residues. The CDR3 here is CSVERRGTIYNEQFF. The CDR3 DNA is TGCAGCGTTGAACGGCGGGGGACCATCTACAATGAGCAGTTCTTC.

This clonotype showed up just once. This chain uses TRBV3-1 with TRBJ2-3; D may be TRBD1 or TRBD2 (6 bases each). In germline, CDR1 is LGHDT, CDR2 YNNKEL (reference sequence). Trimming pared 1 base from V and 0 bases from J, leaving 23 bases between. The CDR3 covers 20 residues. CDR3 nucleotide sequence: TGTGCCAGCAGCCAAGGCTTTCGTGACGGGGGCGACTCTAGCACAGATACGCAGTATTTT. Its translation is CASSQGFRDGGDSSTDTQYF.